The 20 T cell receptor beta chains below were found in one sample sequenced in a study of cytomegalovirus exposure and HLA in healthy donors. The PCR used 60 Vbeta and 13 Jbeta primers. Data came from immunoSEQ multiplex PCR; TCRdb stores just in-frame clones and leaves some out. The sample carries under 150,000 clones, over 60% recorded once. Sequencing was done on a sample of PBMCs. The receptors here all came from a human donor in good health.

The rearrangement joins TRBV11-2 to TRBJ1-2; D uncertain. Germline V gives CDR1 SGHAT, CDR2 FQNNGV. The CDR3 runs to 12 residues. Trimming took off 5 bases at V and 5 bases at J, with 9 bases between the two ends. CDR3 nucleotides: TGTGCCAGCAGCCCCAGGCTGTATGGCTACACCTTC. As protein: CASSPRLYGYTF.

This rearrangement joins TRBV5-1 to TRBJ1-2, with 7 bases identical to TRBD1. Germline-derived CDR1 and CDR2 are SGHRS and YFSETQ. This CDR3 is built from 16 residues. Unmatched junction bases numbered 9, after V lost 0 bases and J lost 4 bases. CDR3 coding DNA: TGCGCCAGCAGCTTGGACCTGACAGGGCTGATCTATGGCTACACCTTC. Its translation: CASSLDLTGLIYGYTF.

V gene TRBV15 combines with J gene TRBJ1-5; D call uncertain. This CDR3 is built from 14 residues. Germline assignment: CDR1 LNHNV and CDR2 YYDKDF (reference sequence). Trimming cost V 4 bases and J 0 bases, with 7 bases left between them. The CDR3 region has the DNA TGTGCCACCAGCACCCCGGGTAGCAATCAGCCCCAGCATTTT. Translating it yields CATSTPGSNQPQHF.

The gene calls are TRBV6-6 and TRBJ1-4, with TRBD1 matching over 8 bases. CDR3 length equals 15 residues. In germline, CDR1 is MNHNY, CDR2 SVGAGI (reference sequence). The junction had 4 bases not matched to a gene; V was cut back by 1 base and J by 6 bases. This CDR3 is CASSYFGQGDEKLFF. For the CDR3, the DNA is TGTGCCAGCAGTTACTTTGGACAGGGAGATGAAAAACTGTTTTTT.

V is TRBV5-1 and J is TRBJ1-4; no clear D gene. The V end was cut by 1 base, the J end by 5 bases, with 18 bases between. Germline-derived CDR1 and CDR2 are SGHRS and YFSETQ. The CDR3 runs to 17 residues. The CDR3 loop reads CASSLSTARLQNEKLFF. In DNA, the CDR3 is TGCGCCAGCAGCTTGTCCACAGCACGCCTACAGAATGAAAAACTGTTTTTT.

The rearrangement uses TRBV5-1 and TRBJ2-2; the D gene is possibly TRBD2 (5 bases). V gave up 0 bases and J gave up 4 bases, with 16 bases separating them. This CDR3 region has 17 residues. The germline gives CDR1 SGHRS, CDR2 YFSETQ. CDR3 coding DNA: TGCGCCAGCAGCTTGGTTTTACGGACTGAGACCACCGGGGAGCTGTTTTTT. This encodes CASSLVLRTETTGELFF. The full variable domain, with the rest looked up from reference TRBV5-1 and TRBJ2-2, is KAGVTQTPRYLIKTRGQQVTLSCSPISGHRSVSWYQQTPGQGLQFLFEYFSETQRNKGNFPGRFSGRQFSNSRSEMNVSTLELGDSALYLCASSLVLRTETTGELFFGEGSRLTVL.

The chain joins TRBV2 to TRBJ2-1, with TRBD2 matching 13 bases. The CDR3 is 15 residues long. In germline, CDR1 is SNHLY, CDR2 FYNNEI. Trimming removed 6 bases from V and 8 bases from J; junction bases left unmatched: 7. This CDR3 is CASRNGLAGDHEQFF. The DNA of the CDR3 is TGTGCCAGCAGAAATGGACTAGCGGGGGATCATGAGCAGTTCTTC.

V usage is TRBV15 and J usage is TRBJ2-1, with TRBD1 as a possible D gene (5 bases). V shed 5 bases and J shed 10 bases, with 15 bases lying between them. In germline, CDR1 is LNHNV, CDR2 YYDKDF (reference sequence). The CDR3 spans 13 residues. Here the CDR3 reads CATSHLFPGEQFF. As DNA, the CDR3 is TGTGCCACCAGCCATTTGTTTCCAGGGGAGCAGTTCTTC.

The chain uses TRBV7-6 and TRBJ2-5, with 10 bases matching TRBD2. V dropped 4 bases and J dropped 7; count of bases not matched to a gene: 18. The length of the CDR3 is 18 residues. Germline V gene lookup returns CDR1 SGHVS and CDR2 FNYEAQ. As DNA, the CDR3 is TGTGCCAGCAGCTCTAGAGCGGGGGGGCCCGATTTGGTAGGGACCCAGTACTTC. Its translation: CASSSRAGGPDLVGTQYF.

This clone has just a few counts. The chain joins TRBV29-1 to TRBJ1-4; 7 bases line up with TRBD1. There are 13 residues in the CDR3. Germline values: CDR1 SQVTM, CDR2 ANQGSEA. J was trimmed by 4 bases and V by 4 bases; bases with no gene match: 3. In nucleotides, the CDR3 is TGCAGCGTTGTTGACAGGGATAATGAAAAACTGTTTTTT. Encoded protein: CSVVDRDNEKLFF.

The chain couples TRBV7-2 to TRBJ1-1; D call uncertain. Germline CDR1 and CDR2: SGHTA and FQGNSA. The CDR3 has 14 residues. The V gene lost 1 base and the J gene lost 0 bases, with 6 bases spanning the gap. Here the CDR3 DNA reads TGTGCCAGCAGCTTAGGTCCCATGAACACTGAAGCTTTCTTT. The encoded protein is CASSLGPMNTEAFF. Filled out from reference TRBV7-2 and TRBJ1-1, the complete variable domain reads GAGVSQSPSNKVTEKGKDVELRCDPISGHTALYWYRQSLGQGLEFLIYFQGNSAPDKSGLPSDRFSAERTGGSVSTLTIQRTQQEDSAVYLCASSLGPMNTEAFFGQGTRLTVV.

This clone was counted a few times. The CDR3 DNA is TGTGCCAGCAGCTTGGGGACAGGGGGCTACGAGCAGTACTTC. It codes for CASSLGTGGYEQYF. V usage is TRBV5-8 and J usage is TRBJ2-7; 10 bases are shared with TRBD1. Unmatched junction bases numbered 0, after V lost 0 bases and J lost 3 bases. In germline, CDR1 is SGHTS, CDR2 YDEGEE. This CDR3 is 14 amino acids long.

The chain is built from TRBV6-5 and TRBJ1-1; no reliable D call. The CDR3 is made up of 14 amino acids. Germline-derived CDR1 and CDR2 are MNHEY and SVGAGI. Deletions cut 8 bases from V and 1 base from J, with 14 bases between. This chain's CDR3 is CASQLYQANTEAFF. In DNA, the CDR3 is TGTGCCAGCCAATTATATCAGGCGAACACTGAAGCTTTCTTT.

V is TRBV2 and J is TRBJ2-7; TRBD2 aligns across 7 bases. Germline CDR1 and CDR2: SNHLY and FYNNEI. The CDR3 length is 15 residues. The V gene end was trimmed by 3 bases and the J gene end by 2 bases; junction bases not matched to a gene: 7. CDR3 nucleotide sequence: TGTGCCAGCAGTGAGGCTGGACTAGGACCCTACGAGCAGTACTTC. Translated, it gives CASSEAGLGPYEQYF.

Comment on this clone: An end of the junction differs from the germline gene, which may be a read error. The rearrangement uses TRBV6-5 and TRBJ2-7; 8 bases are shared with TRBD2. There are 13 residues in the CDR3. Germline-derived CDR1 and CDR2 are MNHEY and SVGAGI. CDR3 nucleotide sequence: TGTGCCAGCAGTTTCCGAAACCTAGCGGGTTGGGTATTC. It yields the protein CASSFRNLAGWVF.

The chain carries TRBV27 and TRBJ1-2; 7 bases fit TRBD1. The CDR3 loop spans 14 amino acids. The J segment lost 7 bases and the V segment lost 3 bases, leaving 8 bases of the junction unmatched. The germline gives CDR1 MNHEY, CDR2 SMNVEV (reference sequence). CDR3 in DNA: TGTGCCAGCAGTTTCGACAGGGATTTAGGTGGCTACACCTTC. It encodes CASSFDRDLGGYTF.

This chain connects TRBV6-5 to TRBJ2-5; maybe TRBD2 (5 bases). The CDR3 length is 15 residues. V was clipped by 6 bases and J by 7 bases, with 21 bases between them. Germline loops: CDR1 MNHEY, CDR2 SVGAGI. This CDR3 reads CASSPQNGDSGTQYF. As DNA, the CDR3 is TGTGCCAGCAGCCCACAAAACGGGGATTCAGGGACCCAGTACTTC.

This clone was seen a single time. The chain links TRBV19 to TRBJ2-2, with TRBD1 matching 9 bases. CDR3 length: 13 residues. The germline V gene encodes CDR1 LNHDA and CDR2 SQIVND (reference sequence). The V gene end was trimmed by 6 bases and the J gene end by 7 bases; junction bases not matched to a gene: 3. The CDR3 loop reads CASRDRGVGELFF. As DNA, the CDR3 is TGTGCCAGTAGGGACAGGGGTGTCGGGGAGCTGTTTTTT.

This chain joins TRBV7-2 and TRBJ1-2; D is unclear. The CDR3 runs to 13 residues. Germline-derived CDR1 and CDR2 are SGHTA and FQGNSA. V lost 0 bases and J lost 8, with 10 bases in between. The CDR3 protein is CASSLALVAGYTF. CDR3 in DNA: TGTGCCAGCAGCTTAGCGCTTGTTGCGGGCTACACCTTC. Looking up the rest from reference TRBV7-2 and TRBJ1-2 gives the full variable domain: GAGVSQSPSNKVTEKGKDVELRCDPISGHTALYWYRQSLGQGLEFLIYFQGNSAPDKSGLPSDRFSAERTGGSVSTLTIQRTQQEDSAVYLCASSLALVAGYTFGSGTRLTVV.

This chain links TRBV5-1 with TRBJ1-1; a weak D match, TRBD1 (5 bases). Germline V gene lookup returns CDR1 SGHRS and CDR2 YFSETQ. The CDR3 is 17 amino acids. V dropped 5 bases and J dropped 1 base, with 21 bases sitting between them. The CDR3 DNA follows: TGCGCCAGCAGTACGGGGAGGGGAATCGCGCAGAACACTGAAGCTTTCTTT. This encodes CASSTGRGIAQNTEAFF. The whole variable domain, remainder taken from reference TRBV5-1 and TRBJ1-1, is KAGVTQTPRYLIKTRGQQVTLSCSPISGHRSVSWYQQTPGQGLQFLFEYFSETQRNKGNFPGRFSGRQFSNSRSEMNVSTLELGDSALYLCASSTGRGIAQNTEAFFGQGTRLTVV.